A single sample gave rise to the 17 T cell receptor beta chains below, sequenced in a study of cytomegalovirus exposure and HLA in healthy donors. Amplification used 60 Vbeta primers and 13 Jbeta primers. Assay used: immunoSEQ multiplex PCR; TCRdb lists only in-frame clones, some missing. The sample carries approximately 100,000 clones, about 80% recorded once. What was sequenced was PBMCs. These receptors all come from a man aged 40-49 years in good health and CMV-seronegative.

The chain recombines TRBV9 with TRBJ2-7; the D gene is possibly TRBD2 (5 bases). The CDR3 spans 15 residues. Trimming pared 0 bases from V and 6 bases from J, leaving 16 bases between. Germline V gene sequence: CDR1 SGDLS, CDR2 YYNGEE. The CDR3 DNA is TGTGCCAGCAGCGTAGACGCGGGTACGCGGAGCGAGCAGTACGTC. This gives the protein CASSVDAGTRSEQYV.

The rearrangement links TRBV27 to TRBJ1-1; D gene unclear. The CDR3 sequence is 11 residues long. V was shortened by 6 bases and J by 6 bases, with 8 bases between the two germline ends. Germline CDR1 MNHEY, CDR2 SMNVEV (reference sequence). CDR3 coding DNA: TGTGCCAGCAGGTCCCAGGCTGAAGCTTTCTTT. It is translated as CASRSQAEAFF.

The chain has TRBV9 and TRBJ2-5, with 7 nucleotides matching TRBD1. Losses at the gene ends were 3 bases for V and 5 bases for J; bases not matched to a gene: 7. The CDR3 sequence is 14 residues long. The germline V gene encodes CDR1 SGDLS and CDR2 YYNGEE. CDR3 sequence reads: CASSATGSRETQYF. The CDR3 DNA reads TGTGCCAGCAGCGCGACAGGGTCTCGGGAGACCCAGTACTTC.

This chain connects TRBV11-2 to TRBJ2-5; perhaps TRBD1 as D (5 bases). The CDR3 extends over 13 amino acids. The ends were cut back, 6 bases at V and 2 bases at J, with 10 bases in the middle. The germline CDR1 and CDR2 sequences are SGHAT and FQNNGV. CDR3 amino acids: CASSRTTQETQYF. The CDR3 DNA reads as TGTGCCAGCAGTCGGACAACTCAAGAGACCCAGTACTTC.

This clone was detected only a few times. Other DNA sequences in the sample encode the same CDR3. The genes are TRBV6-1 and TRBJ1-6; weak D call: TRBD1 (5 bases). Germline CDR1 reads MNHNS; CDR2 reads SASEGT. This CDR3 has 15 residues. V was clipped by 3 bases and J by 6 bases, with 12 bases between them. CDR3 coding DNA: TGTGCCAGCAGTGACGGCCAGGGTCGTAATTCACCCCTCCACTTT. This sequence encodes CASSDGQGRNSPLHF.

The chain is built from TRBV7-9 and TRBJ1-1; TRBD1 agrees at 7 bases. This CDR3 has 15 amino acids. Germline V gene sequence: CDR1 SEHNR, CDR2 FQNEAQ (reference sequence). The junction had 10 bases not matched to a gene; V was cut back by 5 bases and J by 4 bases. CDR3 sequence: CASSRRPGQFTEAFF. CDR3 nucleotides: TGTGCCAGCAGCAGAAGACCGGGACAGTTCACTGAAGCTTTCTTT.

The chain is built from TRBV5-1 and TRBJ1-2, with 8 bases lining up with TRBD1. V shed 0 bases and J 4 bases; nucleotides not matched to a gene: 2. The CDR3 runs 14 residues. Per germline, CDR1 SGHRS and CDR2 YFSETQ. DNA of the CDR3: TGCGCCAGCAGCTTGGACAGGGGGGGCTATGGCTACACCTTC. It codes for CASSLDRGGYGYTF.

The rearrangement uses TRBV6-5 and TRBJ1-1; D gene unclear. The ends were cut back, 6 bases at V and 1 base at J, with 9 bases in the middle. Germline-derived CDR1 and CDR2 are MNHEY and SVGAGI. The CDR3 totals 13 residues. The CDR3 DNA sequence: TGTGCCAGCAGGATTACACCGAACACTGAAGCTTTCTTT. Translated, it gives CASRITPNTEAFF.

The CDR3 nucleotides are TGTGCCAGCAGCAAAGGAAGGAAACAGCTATTTCGTGAGCAGTTCTTC. Its translation: CASSKGRKQLFREQFF. The V call is TRBV21-1, the J call TRBJ2-1; whether TRBD1, the table's D call, matches the DNA was not checked. TRBV21-1 is a documented pseudogene. CDR3 length equals 16 residues.

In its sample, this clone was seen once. The CDR3 DNA follows: TGCGCCAGCAGCTTGGTTGGACAGGGGGCCGGGGAAAAACTGTTTTTT. It yields the protein CASSLVGQGAGEKLFF. This chain uses TRBV5-1 with TRBJ1-4, with TRBD1 matching 11 bases. The CDR3 has 16 residues. Trimming cost V 0 bases and J 8 bases; bases outside gene matches: 6. From germline, CDR1 is SGHRS and CDR2 YFSETQ.

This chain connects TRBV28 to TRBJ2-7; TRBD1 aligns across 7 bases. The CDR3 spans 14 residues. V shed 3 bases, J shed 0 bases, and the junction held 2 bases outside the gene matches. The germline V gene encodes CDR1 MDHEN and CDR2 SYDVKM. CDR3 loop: CASSLGQPSYEQYV. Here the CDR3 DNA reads TGTGCCAGCAGTTTGGGACAGCCCTCCTACGAGCAGTACGTC.

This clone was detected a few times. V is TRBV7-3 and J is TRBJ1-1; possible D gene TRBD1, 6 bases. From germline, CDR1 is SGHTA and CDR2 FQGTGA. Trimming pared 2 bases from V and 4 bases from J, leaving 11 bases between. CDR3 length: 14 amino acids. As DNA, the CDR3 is TGTGCCAGCAGCTTACAACAGGGAACCACTGAAGCTTTCTTT. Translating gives CASSLQQGTTEAFF.

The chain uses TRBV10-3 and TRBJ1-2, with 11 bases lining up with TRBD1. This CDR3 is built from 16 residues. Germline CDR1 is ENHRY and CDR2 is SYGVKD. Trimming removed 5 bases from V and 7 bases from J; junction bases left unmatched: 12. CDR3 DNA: TGTGCCATCAGTAATAAAAACTTAGGGACAGGGGGTGGCTACACCTTC. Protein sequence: CAISNKNLGTGGGYTF.

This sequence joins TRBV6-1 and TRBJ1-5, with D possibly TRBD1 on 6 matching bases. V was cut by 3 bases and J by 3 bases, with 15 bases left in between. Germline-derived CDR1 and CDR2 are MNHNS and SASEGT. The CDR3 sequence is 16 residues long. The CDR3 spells CASSDTDRSINQPQHF. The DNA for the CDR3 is TGTGCCAGCAGTGACACCGACAGGAGTATCAATCAGCCCCAGCATTTT.

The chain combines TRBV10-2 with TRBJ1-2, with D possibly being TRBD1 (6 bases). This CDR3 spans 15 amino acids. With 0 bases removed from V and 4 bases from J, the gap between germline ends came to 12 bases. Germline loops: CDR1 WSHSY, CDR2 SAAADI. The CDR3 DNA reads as TGCGCCAGCAGTGAGTCGAGCGGGACAACCTATGGCTACACCTTC. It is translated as CASSESSGTTYGYTF.

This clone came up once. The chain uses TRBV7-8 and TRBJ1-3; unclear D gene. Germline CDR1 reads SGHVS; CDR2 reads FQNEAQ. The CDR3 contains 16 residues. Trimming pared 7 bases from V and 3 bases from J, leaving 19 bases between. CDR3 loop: CASTFGRERVGNTIYF. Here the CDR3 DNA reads TGTGCCAGCACTTTCGGTCGGGAAAGGGTTGGAAACACCATATATTTT.

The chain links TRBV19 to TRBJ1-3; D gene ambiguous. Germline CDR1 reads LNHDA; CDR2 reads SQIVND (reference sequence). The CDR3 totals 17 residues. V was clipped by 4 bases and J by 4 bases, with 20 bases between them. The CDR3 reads CASSNLRAGGTGNTIYF. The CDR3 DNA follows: TGTGCCAGTAGTAACCTCCGGGCTGGAGGAACAGGAAACACCATATATTTT.